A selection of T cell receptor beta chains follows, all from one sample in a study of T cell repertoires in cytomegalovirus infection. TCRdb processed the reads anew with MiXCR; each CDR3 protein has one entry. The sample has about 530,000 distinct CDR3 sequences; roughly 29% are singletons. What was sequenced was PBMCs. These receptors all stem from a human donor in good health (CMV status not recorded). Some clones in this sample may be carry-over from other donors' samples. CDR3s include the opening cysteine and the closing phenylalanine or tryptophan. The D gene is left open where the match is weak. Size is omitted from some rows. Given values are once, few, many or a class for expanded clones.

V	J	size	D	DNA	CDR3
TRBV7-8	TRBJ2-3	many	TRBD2	TGTGCCAGCAGCTATGGCAGACTAGCGGGAAACACAGATACGCAGTATTTT	CASSYGRLAGNTDTQYF
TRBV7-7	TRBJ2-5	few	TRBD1	TGTGCTAGCAGCCCAGCAGGGGGCCAAGAGACCCAGTACTTC	CASSPAGGQETQYF
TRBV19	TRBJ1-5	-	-	TGTGCCAGTACCCTAAATGACGGTTACAATCAGCCCCAGCATTTT	CASTLNDGYNQPQHF
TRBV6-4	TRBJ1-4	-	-	TGTGCCAGCAGTGACCCGCAAGAAGGGGGAAAACTGTTTTTT	CASSDPQEGGKLFF
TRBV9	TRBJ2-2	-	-	TGTGCCACTAGTATTGACACCGGGGAGCTGTTTTTT	CATSIDTGELFF
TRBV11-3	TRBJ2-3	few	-	TGTGCCAGCAGCTTAGAGCGAGATACGCAGTATTTT	CASSLERDTQYF
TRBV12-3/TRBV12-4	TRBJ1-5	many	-	TGTGCCAGCAGTGAAGGCCGGGTCTGGCATTTT	CASSEGRVWHF
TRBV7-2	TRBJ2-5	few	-	TGTGCCAGCACCGTACAGCTCCAAGAGACCCAGTACTTC	CASTVQLQETQYF
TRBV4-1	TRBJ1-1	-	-	TGCGCCAGCAGTCAAGACGACTGGACAAGGAACACTGAAGCTTTCTTT	CASSQDDWTRNTEAFF
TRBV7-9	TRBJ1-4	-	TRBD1	TGTGCCAGCAGCAAGGACAGGGGTAATGAAAAACTGTTTTTT	CASSKDRGNEKLFF
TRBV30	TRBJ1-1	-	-	TGTGCCTGGAGTCTGAGTGGGTTAGTAGCTGAAGCTTTCTTT	CAWSLSGLVAEAFF
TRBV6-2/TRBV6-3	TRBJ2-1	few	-	TGTGCCAGCACGAGACCCGGGGTAAAAAATGAGCAGTTCTTC	CASTRPGVKNEQFF
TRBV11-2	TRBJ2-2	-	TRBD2	TGTGCCAGCAGCTTAGATCCGGGGGGTCGTCGGACCGGGGAGCTGTTTTTT	CASSLDPGGRRTGELFF
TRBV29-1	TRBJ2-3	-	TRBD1	TGCAGCGGTGACAGGGGCCGGGGAGCTTTCACAGATACGCAGTATTTT	CSGDRGRGAFTDTQYF
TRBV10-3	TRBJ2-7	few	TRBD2	TGTGCCATCAGTGAGTTGGGCGGGAGAAGCTACGAGCAGTACTTC	CAISELGGRSYEQYF
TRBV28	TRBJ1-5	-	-	TGTGCCAGCAGGGAGGCGGGTCAGCCCCAGCATTTT	CASREAGQPQHF
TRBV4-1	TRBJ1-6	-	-	TGCGCCAGCAGCCAAGATCGCATGGGAATCAATTCACCCCTCCACTTT	CASSQDRMGINSPLHF
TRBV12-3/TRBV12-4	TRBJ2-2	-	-	TGTGCCAGCAGCATAGGGAGCACCGGGGAGCTGTTTTTT	CASSIGSTGELFF
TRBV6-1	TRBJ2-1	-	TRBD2	TGTGCCAGCAGGTGGGCTAGCGGTACCAATGAGCAGTTCTTC	CASRWASGTNEQFF
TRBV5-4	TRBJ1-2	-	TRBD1	TGTGCCAGCAGCTCCAGGGGGAACTATGGCTACACCTTC	CASSSRGNYGYTF
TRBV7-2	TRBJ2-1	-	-	TGTGCCAGCAGCTTACAGGGGAGGGCGTTAGATGAGCAGTTCTTC	CASSLQGRALDEQFF
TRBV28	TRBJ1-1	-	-	TGTGCCAGCAGCCACGGACAAATGAACACTGAAGCTTTCTTT	CASSHGQMNTEAFF
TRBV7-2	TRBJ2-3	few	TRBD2	TGTGCCAGCAGCTTACCCGGGAGCGGGAGTAGCAGGTCAGATACGCAGTATTTT	CASSLPGSGSSRSDTQYF
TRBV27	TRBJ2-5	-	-	TGTGCCAGCAGTTTAGGACGGGTACCCTCAGAGACCCAGTACTTC	CASSLGRVPSETQYF
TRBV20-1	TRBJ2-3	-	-	TGCAGTGCTAGAGCTTATAGGGTGAATACTAGCACAGATACGCAGTATTTT	CSARAYRVNTSTDTQYF
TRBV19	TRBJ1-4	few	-	TGTGCCAGTAGTGGACCGCGTAATGAAAAACTGTTTTTT	CASSGPRNEKLFF
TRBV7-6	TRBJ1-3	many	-	TGTGCCAGCAGCTCCGACAGGTACTCTGGAAACACCATATATTTT	CASSSDRYSGNTIYF
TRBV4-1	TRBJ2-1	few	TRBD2	TGCGCCAGCAGCCGCCCGGGGACTAGCGGGAGGGGCTACAATGAGCAGTTCTTC	CASSRPGTSGRGYNEQFF
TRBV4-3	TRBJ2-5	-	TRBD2	TGCGCCAGCAGCTCCTCCCCCGGGACTAGCACTCAAGAGACCCAGTACTTC	CASSSSPGTSTQETQYF
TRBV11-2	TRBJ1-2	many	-	TGTGCCAGCAGCTTAGATCTGAGGGTGTACTATGGCTACACCTTC	CASSLDLRVYYGYTF
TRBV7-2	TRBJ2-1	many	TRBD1	TGTGCCAGCAGCCCTAGACAGGGGTACAATGAGCAGTTCTTC	CASSPRQGYNEQFF
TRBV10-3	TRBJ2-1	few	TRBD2	TGTGCCATCAGTGACCCCCTAGCGGGCTACAATGAGCAGTTCTTC	CAISDPLAGYNEQFF
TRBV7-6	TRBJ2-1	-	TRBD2	TGTGCCAGCAGCCTTAGCGGGGTGGGGAATGAGCAGTTCTTC	CASSLSGVGNEQFF
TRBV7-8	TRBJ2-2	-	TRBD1	TGTGCCAGCAACTTGTTGTTCCGGGACAGGGACTCCACCGGGGAGCTGTTTTTT	CASNLLFRDRDSTGELFF
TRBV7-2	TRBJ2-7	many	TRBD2	TGTGCCAGCAGCTTAGCTGGACTAGCGGGAGGCTACGAGCAGTACTTC	CASSLAGLAGGYEQYF
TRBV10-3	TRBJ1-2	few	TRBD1	TGTGCCATCAGGGACAGGGGAGTGGATGGCTACACCTTC	CAIRDRGVDGYTF
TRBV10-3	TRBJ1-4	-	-	TGTGCCATCAGGCCCGGGGAGGCTAATGAAAAACTGTTTTTT	CAIRPGEANEKLFF
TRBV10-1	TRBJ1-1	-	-	TGCGCCAGAAATAAGGCGGGCACTGAAGCTTTCTTT	CARNKAGTEAFF
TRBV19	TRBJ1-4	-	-	TGTGCCAGTGCGTCGTCAACTAATGAAAAACTGTTTTTT	CASASSTNEKLFF
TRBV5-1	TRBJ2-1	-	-	TGCGCCAGCAGCTTGGGGGAACGCTACAATGAGCAGTTCTTC	CASSLGERYNEQFF
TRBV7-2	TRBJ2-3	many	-	TGTGCCAGCAGCTTAGCCGAAGAGTACCCGCAGTATTTT	CASSLAEEYPQYF
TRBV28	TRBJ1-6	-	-	TGTGCCAGCAGTTTGAGGGAGGTTTCACCCCTCCACTTT	CASSLREVSPLHF